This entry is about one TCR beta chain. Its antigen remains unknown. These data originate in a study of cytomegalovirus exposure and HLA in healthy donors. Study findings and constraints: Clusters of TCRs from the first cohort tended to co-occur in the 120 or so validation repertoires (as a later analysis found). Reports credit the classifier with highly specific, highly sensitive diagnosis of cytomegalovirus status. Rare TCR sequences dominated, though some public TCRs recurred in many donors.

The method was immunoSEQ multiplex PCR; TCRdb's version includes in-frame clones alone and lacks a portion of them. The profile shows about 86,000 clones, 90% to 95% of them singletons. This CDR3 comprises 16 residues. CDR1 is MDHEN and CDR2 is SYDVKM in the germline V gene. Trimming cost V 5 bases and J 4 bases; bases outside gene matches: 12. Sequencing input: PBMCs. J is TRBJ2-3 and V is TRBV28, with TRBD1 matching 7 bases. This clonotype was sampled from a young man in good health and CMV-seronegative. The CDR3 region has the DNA TGTGCCAGCAGTGGCCGAACAGGGGTGAGCGCAGATACGCAGTATTTT. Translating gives CASSGRTGVSADTQYF.